This is a list of T cell receptor beta chains from one sample in a study of shared clonotypes between healthy human individuals. Measured with immunoSEQ multiplex PCR; TCRdb has only the in-frame clones, and not every one. The sample comprises some 470,000 clones, 76% of which are singletons, and 10% to 15% rests with the top ten. Specimen: PBMCs. All receptors come from a woman in her thirties or forties in good health. Some clones in this sample may be carry-over from other donors' samples. Each CDR3 is given with its conserved first and last residue. D genes are given only for firm matches.

D gene: TRBD1; V gene: TRBV4-1; CDR3 protein: CVSSYRFLPGQGNYEQYF
D gene: NA; V gene: TRBV28; CDR3 protein: CASSGARYEQYF
D gene: NA; V gene: TRBV7-8; CDR3 protein: CASSLQSSGTDTQYF
D gene: NA; V gene: TRBV28; CDR3 protein: CASAGSRVWETQYF
D gene: TRBD2; V gene: TRBV28; CDR3 protein: CASSLELAIYNEQFF
D gene: TRBD1; V gene: TRBV28; CDR3 protein: CASSFGTGGMNTEAFF
D gene: NA; V gene: TRBV7-9; CDR3 protein: CASSLAGANVLTF
D gene: NA; V gene: TRBV9; CDR3 protein: CASSVARPDFKETQYF
D gene: TRBD1; V gene: TRBV19; CDR3 protein: CATEDRTNTGELFF
D gene: TRBD2; V gene: TRBV10-3; CDR3 protein: CAISSGLAGVDQETQYF
D gene: NA; V gene: TRBV28; CDR3 protein: CASSLGATYEQYF
D gene: TRBD1; V gene: TRBV2; CDR3 protein: CASSETQGAGGYTF
D gene: NA; V gene: TRBV1; CDR3 protein: CTSSQDFLWTSARSGETQYF
D gene: NA; V gene: TRBV19; CDR3 protein: CASSTQVPLPGQPYEQYF
D gene: TRBD2; V gene: TRBV5-4; CDR3 protein: CASSTTPSGRAGEQYF
D gene: NA; V gene: TRBV28; CDR3 protein: CASSSHRPDQPQHF
D gene: NA; V gene: TRBV10-3; CDR3 protein: CAISELRETGELFF
D gene: NA; V gene: TRBV27; CDR3 protein: CASSLRGFALSYEQYF
D gene: NA; V gene: TRBV19; CDR3 protein: CASSRTIGEDYGYTF
D gene: NA; V gene: TRBV28; CDR3 protein: CASGRRNTEAFF
D gene: NA; V gene: TRBV19; CDR3 protein: CASSAGVLAYEQYF
D gene: NA; V gene: TRBV25-1; CDR3 protein: CASSEGKANTEAFF
D gene: NA; V gene: TRBV7-3; CDR3 protein: CASSFSHVGGQPQHF
D gene: TRBD2; V gene: TRBV7-9; CDR3 protein: CASSLSSGRINNEQFF
D gene: TRBD2; V gene: TRBV4-3; CDR3 protein: CASSQDGPGLVFLHEQFF
D gene: TRBD2; V gene: TRBV19; CDR3 protein: CASKGLAGVNEQFF
D gene: NA; V gene: TRBV6-4; CDR3 protein: CAIPTVRSYRNTEAFF
D gene: NA; V gene: TRBV19; CDR3 protein: CASSPRGSSYNEQFF
D gene: NA; V gene: TRBV7-8; CDR3 protein: CASSLGNYPYSGANVLTF
D gene: NA; V gene: TRBV28; CDR3 protein: CASSLSGGWDTQYF
D gene: TRBD1; V gene: TRBV30; CDR3 protein: CAWSRTGGEVNEKLFF
D gene: NA; V gene: TRBV11-2; CDR3 protein: CASSLVSPGSLSYEQYF
D gene: NA; V gene: TRBV6-5; CDR3 protein: CASSPHQGGSEQYF